Below, 5 T cell receptor beta chains from the same sample are listed, as sequenced in a study of metastatic and nonmetastatic thyroid tumors. Prior to thyroid surgery, none of the patients had received any treatment. TCRdb called clones again from the PCR reads with MiXCR. Here the sample spans around 30,000 clones, over 20% being singletons. Sample: tumor tissue. Receptors originate from a male donor with papillary thyroid cancer or a benign thyroid nodule (not recorded which). Some clones in this sample may be carry-over from other donors' samples.

There are many counts of this clone. The chain has TRBV5-4 and TRBJ2-7; D unclear. Trimming pared 6 bases from V and 0 bases from J, leaving 10 bases between. The germline V gene has CDR1 SGHNT and CDR2 YYREEE (reference sequence). This CDR3 is built from 13 residues. CDR3 region: CASKDPSSYEQYF. The CDR3 DNA sequence: TGTGCCAGCAAGGACCCGAGCTCCTACGAGCAGTACTTC.

The genes are TRBV27 and TRBJ1-1; D gene uncertain. Trimming removed 3 bases at V and 7 bases at J, with 12 bases between. The CDR3 runs 13 residues. Germline V CDR1 and CDR2: MNHEY, SMNVEV (reference sequence). CDR3 in amino acids: CASSFRQWLEAFF. CDR3 DNA: TGTGCCAGCAGTTTTAGGCAATGGCTTGAAGCTTTCTTT.

By share, this clone ranks as medium-sized (0.01 to 0.1%). This chain uses TRBV6-5 with TRBJ1-1; possible D gene TRBD1, 5 bases. CDR1 and CDR2 (germline): MNHEY, SVGAGI. V lost 2 bases, J lost 0 bases, and 10 bases lay in between. CDR3 length: 15 residues. CDR3 region: CASSYGGSVNTEAFF. DNA of the CDR3: TGTGCCAGCAGTTACGGGGGGTCGGTGAACACTGAAGCTTTCTTT.

There are many counts of this clone. The gene calls are TRBV18 and TRBJ1-1; possibly TRBD1 for D (5 bases). V shed 6 bases and J shed 4 bases, with 15 bases lying between them. The CDR3 length is 14 residues. Per the germline V gene, CDR1 is KGHSH and CDR2 is LQKENI. The CDR3 protein is CASSGLREATEAFF. CDR3 sequence (DNA): TGTGCCAGCTCCGGCCTCAGGGAGGCCACTGAAGCTTTCTTT. Drawing the rest from reference TRBV18 and TRBJ1-1, the complete variable domain is NAGVMQNPRHLVRRRGQEARLRCSPMKGHSHVYWYRQLPEEGLKFMVYLQKENIIDESGMPKERFSAEFPKEGPSILRIQQVVRGDSAAYFCASSGLREATEAFFGQGTRLTVV.

In its sample, this clone was seen many times. The chain has TRBV27 and TRBJ2-5; D perhaps matches TRBD1 (5 bases). The CDR3 consists of 15 residues. Germline V gives CDR1 MNHEY, CDR2 SMNVEV (reference sequence). The V gene lost 6 bases and the J gene lost 5 bases, with 19 bases spanning the gap. CDR3 in amino acids: CASSPAIRAPETQYF. CDR3 nucleotide sequence: TGTGCCAGCAGCCCCGCGATCAGGGCTCCCGAGACCCAGTACTTC.